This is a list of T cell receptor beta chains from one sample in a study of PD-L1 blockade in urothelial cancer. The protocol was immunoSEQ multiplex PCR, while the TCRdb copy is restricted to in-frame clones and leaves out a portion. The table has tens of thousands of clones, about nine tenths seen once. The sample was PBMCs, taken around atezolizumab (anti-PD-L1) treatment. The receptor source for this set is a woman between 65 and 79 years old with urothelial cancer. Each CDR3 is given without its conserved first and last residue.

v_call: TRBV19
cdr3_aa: ASTGDRANSPLH

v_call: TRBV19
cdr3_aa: ASSQDITDTQY

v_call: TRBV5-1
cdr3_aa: ASAPTPGQGYRPSYEQY

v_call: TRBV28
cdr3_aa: ASSLVGLAGGLAYNEQF

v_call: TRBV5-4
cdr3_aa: ASSLVVFAGEGYEQY

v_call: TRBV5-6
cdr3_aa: ASSQLDRQNTEAF

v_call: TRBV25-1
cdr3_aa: ASSGGGQGIETQY

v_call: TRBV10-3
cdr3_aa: ATARGSPYGYT

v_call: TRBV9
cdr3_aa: ASSVAGTQGAYEQY

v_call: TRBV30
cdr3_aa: ACTRALGLETQY

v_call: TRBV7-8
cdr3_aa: ASSPLLLQGTEAF

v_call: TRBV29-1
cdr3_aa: SVEWGGNEQY

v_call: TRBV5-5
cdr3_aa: ASSYWAGNGYT

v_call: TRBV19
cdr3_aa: ASTAPGATEAF

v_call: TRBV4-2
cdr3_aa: ASSQEVSGYTEAF

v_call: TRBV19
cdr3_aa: ASSTTGGSTGELF

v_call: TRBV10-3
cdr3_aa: AISSHPQRSTNEKLF

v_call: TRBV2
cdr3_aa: ASEADQNTEAF

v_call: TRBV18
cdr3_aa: ASGRTGDNEQF

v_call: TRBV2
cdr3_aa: ASTLSATGELF

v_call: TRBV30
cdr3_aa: AWSLYNEQF

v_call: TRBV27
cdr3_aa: ASSPSGHSNYGYT

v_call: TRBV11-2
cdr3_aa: ASSLLGGGQETQY

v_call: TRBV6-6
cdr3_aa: ASTSGASYEQY

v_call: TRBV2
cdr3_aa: ASSERGYNSPLH

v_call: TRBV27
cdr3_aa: ASSMGTRQETQY

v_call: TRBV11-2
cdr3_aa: ASSFGGRDYGYT

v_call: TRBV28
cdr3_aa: ASSSPSGRGSEQY

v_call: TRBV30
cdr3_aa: AWSSGGGKNEQF

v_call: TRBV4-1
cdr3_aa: ASSEHPSGGPNNEQF

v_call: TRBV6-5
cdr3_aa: ASSYQGKANGYT

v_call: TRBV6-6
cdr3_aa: ASSRLAGPNNEQF

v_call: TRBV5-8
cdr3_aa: ASSLFAGTGTYGYT

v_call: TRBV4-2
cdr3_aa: ASSQDGSGALHNEQF

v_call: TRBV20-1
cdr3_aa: SARYSDTQY

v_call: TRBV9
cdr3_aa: ASSVGILSTDTQY

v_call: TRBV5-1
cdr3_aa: ASSSLAGDNSDTQY

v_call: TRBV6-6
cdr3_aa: ASSLLDRARDYGYT

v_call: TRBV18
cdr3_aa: ASSPPSLRANYGYT

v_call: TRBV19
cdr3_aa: ASSDSTGSSYEQY

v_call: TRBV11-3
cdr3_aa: ASSINRGLNTGELF

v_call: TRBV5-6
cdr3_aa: ASSDGQPESLSGNTIY

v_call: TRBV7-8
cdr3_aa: ASSLRLALQETQY

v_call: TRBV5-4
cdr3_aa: ASSRDYSETQY

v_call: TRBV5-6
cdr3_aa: ASSLRRPSIGELF

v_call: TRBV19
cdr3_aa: ASTRPGLAGDEQF

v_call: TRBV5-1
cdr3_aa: ASSLVGQGINEQY

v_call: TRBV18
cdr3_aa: ASSPSYSSGATYEQY

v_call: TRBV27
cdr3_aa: ASSSNNEQF

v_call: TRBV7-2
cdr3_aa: ASSLRRRISTDTQY

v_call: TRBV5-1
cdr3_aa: ASSYQGARNQPQH

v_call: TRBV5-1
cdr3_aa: ASSAGGEAGELF

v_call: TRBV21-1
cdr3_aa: ASSKGNRTGEETQY

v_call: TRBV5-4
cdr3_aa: ASSAASTATNEKLF